This T cell receptor beta chain appears in the sequencing data of a study of low-dose radiotherapy and immunotherapy resistance in tumors. On the study more broadly: While receiving nivolumab 240 mg every two weeks, patients also received ipilimumab 1 mg/kg every six weeks, both intravenously.

This sample's time point: after trial treatment. Treatment of the sample: LDRT plus nivolumab, ipilimumab, low-dose cyclophosphamide and aspirin (RACIN trial). Amplification of TCRs used a constant-region primer and V-primer adapter for roughly 18 PCR cycles. One entry per CDR3 protein, called by TCRdb with MiXCR from the reads. The repertoire consists of 50,000 or so distinct CDR3 sequences, with around a third occurring once and the leading ten covering 7.5% to 9.5%. This clonotype showed up many times. V was trimmed by 5 bases and J by 6 bases, leaving 11 bases between them. Germline V gives CDR1 SEHNR, CDR2 FQNEAQ (reference sequence). CDR3 length: 13 amino acids.

Specimen: PBMCs, collected after low-dose radiotherapy plus immunotherapy. V is TRBV7-9 and J is TRBJ1-5; D call uncertain. This receptor was taken from a male donor with rectosigmoid adenocarcinoma. The CDR3 bases are TGTGCCAGCAGCGGTGGGGAGGTTCAGCCCCAGCATTTT. Protein: CASSGGEVQPQHF.